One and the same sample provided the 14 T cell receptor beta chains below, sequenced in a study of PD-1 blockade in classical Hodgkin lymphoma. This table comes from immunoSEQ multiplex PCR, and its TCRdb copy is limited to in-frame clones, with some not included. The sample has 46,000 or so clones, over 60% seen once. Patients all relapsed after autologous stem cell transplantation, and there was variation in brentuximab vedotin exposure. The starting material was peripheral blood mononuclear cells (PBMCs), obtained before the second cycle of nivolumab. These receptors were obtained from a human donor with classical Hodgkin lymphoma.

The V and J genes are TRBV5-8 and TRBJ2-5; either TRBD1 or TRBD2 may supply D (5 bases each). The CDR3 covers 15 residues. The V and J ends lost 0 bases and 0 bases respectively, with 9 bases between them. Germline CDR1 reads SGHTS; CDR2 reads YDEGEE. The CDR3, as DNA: TGTGCCAGCAGCTTGGAGGGGACGAACCAAGAGACCCAGTACTTC. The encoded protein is CASSLEGTNQETQYF.

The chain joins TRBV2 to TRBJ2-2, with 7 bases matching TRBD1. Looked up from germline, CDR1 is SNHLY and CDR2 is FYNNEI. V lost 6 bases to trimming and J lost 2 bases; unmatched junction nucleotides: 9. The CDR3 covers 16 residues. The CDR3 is CASSLWTGLNTGELFF. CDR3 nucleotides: TGTGCCAGCAGCCTCTGGACAGGACTTAACACCGGGGAGCTGTTTTTT.

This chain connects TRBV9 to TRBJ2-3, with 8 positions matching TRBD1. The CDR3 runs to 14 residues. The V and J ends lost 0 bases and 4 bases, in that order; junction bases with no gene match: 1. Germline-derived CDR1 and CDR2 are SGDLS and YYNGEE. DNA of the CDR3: TGTGCCAGCAGCGTAGACAGGGGGGCAGATACGCAGTATTTT. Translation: CASSVDRGADTQYF.

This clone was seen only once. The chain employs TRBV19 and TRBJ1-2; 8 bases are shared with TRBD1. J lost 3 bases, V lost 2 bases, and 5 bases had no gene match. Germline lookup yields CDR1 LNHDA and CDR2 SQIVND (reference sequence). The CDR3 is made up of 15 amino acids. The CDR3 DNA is TGTGCCAGTAGTATACTAGGACAGGGCGACTATGGCTACACCTTC. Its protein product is CASSILGQGDYGYTF.

CDR3 in DNA: TGTGCCACCTCGTCGTTGGGACAGGGGGGTGAGCAGTTCTTC. This codes for CATSSLGQGGEQFF. This chain joins TRBV19 and TRBJ2-1; 11 positions agree with TRBD1. CDR1 is LNHDA, CDR2 SQIVND, per germline (reference sequence). This CDR3 is 14 amino acids long. Germline trimming cut 10 bases from V and 9 bases from J; bases unmatched to any gene: 11.

For the CDR3, the DNA is TGTGCCAGCAGCCCGAAGAGCTCCTATAATTCACCCCTCCACTTT. Residues: CASSPKSSYNSPLHF. The chain links TRBV6-5 to TRBJ1-6; D gene unclear. Trimming cost V 6 bases and J 0 bases, with 9 bases left between them. Germline V gene lookup returns CDR1 MNHEY and CDR2 SVGAGI. The CDR3 spans 15 residues.

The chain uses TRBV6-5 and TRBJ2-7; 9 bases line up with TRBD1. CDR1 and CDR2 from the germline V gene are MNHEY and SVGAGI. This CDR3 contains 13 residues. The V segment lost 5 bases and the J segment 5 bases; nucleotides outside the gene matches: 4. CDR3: CASSGQGRNEQYF. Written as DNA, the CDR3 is TGTGCCAGCAGTGGACAGGGGCGAAACGAGCAGTACTTC.

The CDR3 sequence: CASSLGDTNTEAFF. For the CDR3, the DNA is TGTGCCAGCAGCTTGGGGGACACGAACACTGAAGCTTTCTTT. The J gene is TRBJ1-1, the V gene TRBV11-3; TRBD1 is a possible D gene (6 bases). V lost 3 bases and J 1 base, leaving 9 bases between the germline ends. The CDR3 consists of 14 residues. CDR1 and CDR2 from the germline V gene are SGHNT and YENEEA.

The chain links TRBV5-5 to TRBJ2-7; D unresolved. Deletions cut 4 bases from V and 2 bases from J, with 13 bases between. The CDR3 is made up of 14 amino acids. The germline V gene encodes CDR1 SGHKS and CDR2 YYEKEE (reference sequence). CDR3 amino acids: CASSPTGIPYEQYF. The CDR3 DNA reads TGTGCCAGCAGCCCCACGGGTATACCCTACGAGCAGTACTTC.

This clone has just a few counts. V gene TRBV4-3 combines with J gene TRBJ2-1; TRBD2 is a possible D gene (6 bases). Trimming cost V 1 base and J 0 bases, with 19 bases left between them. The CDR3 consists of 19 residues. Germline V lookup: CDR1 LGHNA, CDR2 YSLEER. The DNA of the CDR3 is TGCGCCAGCAGCCAAGGGGACTGGCTGGAATTGAGCTCCTACAATGAGCAGTTCTTC. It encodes CASSQGDWLELSSYNEQFF.

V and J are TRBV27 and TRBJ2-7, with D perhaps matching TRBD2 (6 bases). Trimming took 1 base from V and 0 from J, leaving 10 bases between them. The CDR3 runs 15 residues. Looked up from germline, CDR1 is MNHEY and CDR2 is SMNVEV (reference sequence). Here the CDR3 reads CASSLYDGSSYEQYF. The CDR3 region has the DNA TGTGCCAGCAGTTTATACGACGGGAGCTCCTACGAGCAGTACTTC.

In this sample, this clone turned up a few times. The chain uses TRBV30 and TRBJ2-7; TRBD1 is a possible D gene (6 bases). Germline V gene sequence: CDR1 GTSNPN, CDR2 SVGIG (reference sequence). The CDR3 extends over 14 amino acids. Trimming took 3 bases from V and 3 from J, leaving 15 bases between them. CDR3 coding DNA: TGTGCCTGGAGAGAACAGGGTCTAAGCTACGAGCAGTACTTC. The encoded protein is CAWREQGLSYEQYF.

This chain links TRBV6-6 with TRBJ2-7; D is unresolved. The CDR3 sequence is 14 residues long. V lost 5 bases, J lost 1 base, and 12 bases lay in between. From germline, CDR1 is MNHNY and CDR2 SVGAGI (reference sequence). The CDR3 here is CASSLITGSYEQYF. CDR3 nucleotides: TGTGCCAGCAGTCTAATAACTGGATCCTACGAGCAGTACTTC.

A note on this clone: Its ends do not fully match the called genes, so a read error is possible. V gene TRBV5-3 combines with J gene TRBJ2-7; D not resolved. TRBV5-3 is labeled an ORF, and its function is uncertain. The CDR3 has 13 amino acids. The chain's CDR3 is CASSLDLSYEQYF. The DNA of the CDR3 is TGTGCCAGCAGCTTAGACCTCTCCTACGAGCAGTACTTC.